One sample yielded the 24 T cell receptor beta chains listed below, sequenced in a study of shared T cell receptors in the human thymus. Some clones are missing from TCRdb's copy, which holds only in-frame ones; the method was immunoSEQ multiplex PCR. The table records fewer than 700,000 clones, around 87% of them present only once. A further study also used this sample, focusing on human thymus T cells.

The specimen sequenced was thymocytes. These receptors all come from a boy under three years old with a congenital heart defect.

This chain joins TRBV7-9 and TRBJ1-5, with a tentative D call TRBD1 (6 bases). Germline CDR1 SEHNR, CDR2 FQNEAQ (reference sequence). This CDR3 contains 14 residues. Between the trimmed V and J ends, which lost 3 bases and 1 base, there was a span of 7 bases. The CDR3 sequence is CASSFGQSNQPQHF. The CDR3 nucleotides are TGTGCCAGCAGCTTTGGACAGAGCAATCAGCCCCAGCATTTT.

The chain is built from TRBV6-1 and TRBJ1-1; the D gene is possibly TRBD1 (6 bases). V was clipped by 6 bases and J by 7 bases, with 21 bases between them. CDR1 is MNHNS, CDR2 SASEGT, per germline. CDR3 size: 15 residues. Here the CDR3 reads CASSITGILGHEAFF. CDR3 coding DNA: TGTGCCAGCAGCATTACAGGGATACTCGGTCATGAAGCTTTCTTT.

This clone came up a few times. The gene calls are TRBV21-1 and TRBJ1-4. TRBV21-1 counts as a pseudogene. The length of the CDR3 is 10 residues. The CDR3 DNA is TGTGCCAGCGAGGTTCAAAAACTGTTTTTT. Protein product: CASEVQKLFF.

This rearrangement joins TRBV19 to TRBJ1-1; D is perhaps TRBD1 (5 bases). CDR1 and CDR2 from the germline V gene are LNHDA and SQIVND (reference sequence). The V end lost 6 bases, the J end lost 0 bases, and 11 bases lay between the germline ends. The CDR3 consists of 14 residues. CDR3 protein: CASRQGILNTEAFF. The CDR3 coding sequence is TGTGCCAGTAGGCAGGGCATACTGAACACTGAAGCTTTCTTT.

The rearrangement joins TRBV4-3 to TRBJ2-7, with 12 bases lining up with TRBD2. Germline V gives CDR1 LGHNA, CDR2 YSLEER. The V gene end was trimmed by 5 bases and the J gene end by 6 bases; junction bases not matched to a gene: 8. CDR3 length equals 15 residues. The CDR3 here is CASSSRLAGAVEQYF. The CDR3, as DNA: TGCGCCAGCAGCTCTAGACTAGCGGGAGCGGTCGAGCAGTACTTC.

The genes are TRBV10-2 and TRBJ2-5, with TRBD2 as a possible D gene (6 bases). The CDR3 covers 16 residues. V was pared by 2 bases and J by 5 bases, with 18 bases between. Germline CDR1 is WSHSY and CDR2 is SAAADI. CDR3 bases: TGCGCCAGCAGTGAGAGGAGGGGACTGTCCAGCGAGACCCAGTACTTC. The encoded protein is CASSERRGLSSETQYF.

The chain couples TRBV5-1 to TRBJ2-7; 11 bases line up with TRBD1. The CDR3 totals 14 residues. V shed 2 bases and J 9 bases; nucleotides not matched to a gene: 7. Germline CDR1 SGHRS, CDR2 YFSETQ. The DNA for the CDR3 is TGCGCCAGCAGCTTCCCGGGACAGGGGGATCGGCAGTACTTC. It specifies CASSFPGQGDRQYF.

This rearrangement joins TRBV28 to TRBJ2-1; D is perhaps TRBD2 (7 bases). The CDR3 is 17 residues long. The V end was cut by 1 base, the J end by 0 bases, with 13 bases between. CDR1 and CDR2 from the germline V gene are MDHEN and SYDVKM. CDR3 coding DNA: TGTGCCAGCAGTTTATCCGAGGGGGGGAGCTCCTACAATGAGCAGTTCTTC. Protein: CASSLSEGGSSYNEQFF.

The CDR3 DNA sequence: TGTGCCAGCTCAACAGTGTTCTTGGCGGAGGGGTACAATGAGCAGTTCTTC. Residues: CASSTVFLAEGYNEQFF. The chain has TRBV18 and TRBJ2-1; maybe TRBD2 (6 bases). The CDR3 runs 17 residues. Trimming removed 5 bases from V and 4 bases from J, with 21 bases in between. In germline, CDR1 is KGHSH, CDR2 LQKENI.

V and J are TRBV7-2 and TRBJ2-7; D might be TRBD2 (5 bases). Germline CDR1 reads SGHTA; CDR2 reads FQGNSA. This CDR3 comprises 18 residues. The V end was cut by 3 bases, the J end by 0 bases, with 21 bases between. CDR3 in DNA: TGTGCCAGCAGCTTTAGTACCCACCTAGGAGGCTACTCCTACGAGCAGTACTTC. The encoded protein is CASSFSTHLGGYSYEQYF.

The rearrangement joins TRBV5-1 to TRBJ2-5; D may be TRBD1 (5 bases). Germline V gene lookup returns CDR1 SGHRS and CDR2 YFSETQ. V was pared by 1 base and J by 12 bases, with 13 bases between. This CDR3 is built from 12 residues. CDR3 sequence reads: CASSLWGRQEYF. CDR3 coding DNA: TGCGCCAGCAGCTTGTGGGGCCGCCAGGAGTACTTC.

CDR3 in amino acids: CASSLGLAGSLWYF. The CDR3 DNA sequence: TGCGCCAGCAGCCTCGGACTAGCGGGATCACTCTGGTACTTC. This chain connects TRBV5-1 to TRBJ2-5; TRBD2 matches at 12 bases. Germline loops: CDR1 SGHRS, CDR2 YFSETQ. J lost 13 bases, V lost 4 bases, and 11 bases had no gene match. This CDR3 has 14 amino acids.

This chain links TRBV4-3 with TRBJ2-7, with TRBD2 identical over 8 bases. This CDR3 has 15 amino acids. The germline gives CDR1 LGHNA, CDR2 YSLEER. Germline trimming cut 4 bases from V and 5 bases from J; bases unmatched to any gene: 10. CDR3 bases: TGCGCCAGCAGCCCGCGACCCCAGCGGGAGCACGAGCAGTACTTC. Protein sequence: CASSPRPQREHEQYF.

The table lists this clone with a count of one. The V gene is TRBV4-2, the J gene TRBJ2-1; 8 bases are a match to TRBD2. This CDR3 has 14 amino acids. Germline-derived CDR1 and CDR2 are LGHNA and YNFKEQ. The V and J ends lost 3 bases and 9 bases, in that order; junction bases with no gene match: 7. The CDR3 protein is CASSHATLAGEQFF. In DNA form, the CDR3 reads TGTGCCAGCAGCCACGCTACCCTAGCGGGTGAGCAGTTCTTC.

This chain uses TRBV15 with TRBJ2-5; TRBD2 agrees at 9 bases. Germline-derived CDR1 and CDR2 are LNHNV and YYDKDF (reference sequence). V trimming: 3 bases; J trimming: 2 bases; junction bases outside the gene matches: 4. The CDR3 has 15 residues. The CDR3: CATSSSSGIQETQYF. The CDR3 coding sequence is TGTGCCACCAGCAGCTCTAGCGGGATACAAGAGACCCAGTACTTC.

In regard to this clone: The sample carries other DNA sequences with the same CDR3. The rearrangement links TRBV6-1 to TRBJ2-7; a possible D gene is TRBD1 (7 bases). Per germline, CDR1 MNHNS and CDR2 SASEGT. The CDR3 is 12 amino acids. Trimming removed 6 bases from V and 2 bases from J, with 8 bases in between. CDR3 loop: CASSRGAYEQYF. The CDR3 DNA is TGTGCCAGCAGCAGGGGGGCCTACGAGCAGTACTTC.

This chain joins TRBV28 and TRBJ1-1, with 8 nucleotides matching TRBD1. V lost 6 bases, J lost 1 base, and 7 bases stayed unmatched. The length of the CDR3 is 15 residues. Per germline, CDR1 MDHEN and CDR2 SYDVKM. CDR3 DNA: TGTGCCAGCAGCCATCGACAGGGGACGAACACTGAAGCTTTCTTT. This translates into CASSHRQGTNTEAFF.

This chain connects TRBV7-2 to TRBJ2-2; 7 positions match TRBD1. V was pared by 1 base and J by 4 bases, with 12 bases of the junction left unmatched. CDR3 length equals 18 residues. Germline V gene sequence: CDR1 SGHTA, CDR2 FQGNSA. This CDR3 reads CASSLEGQDRMGTGELFF. CDR3 bases: TGTGCCAGCAGCTTAGAAGGTCAGGACAGGATGGGCACCGGGGAGCTGTTTTTT.

This rearrangement joins TRBV30 to TRBJ1-2; TRBD1 aligns across 7 bases. The trim removed 0 bases at V and 6 bases at J, leaving 4 bases unmatched. This CDR3 is 13 amino acids long. The V gene's germline CDR1 is GTSNPN and CDR2 SVGIG (reference sequence). The CDR3 sequence: CAWSVFGTDGYTF. DNA for the CDR3: TGTGCCTGGAGTGTATTCGGGACAGATGGCTACACCTTC. Combining the CDR3 with reference TRBV30 and TRBJ1-2 gives the whole variable domain SQTIHQWPATLVQPVGSPLSLECTVEGTSNPNLYWYRQAAGRGLQLLFYSVGIGQISSEVPQNLSASRPQDRQFILSSKKLLLSDSGFYLCAWSVFGTDGYTFGSGTRLTVV.

This clone was seen just once. For the CDR3, the DNA is TGTGCCAGCCGACCGACAGGCTATGGCTACACCTTC. Amino acids: CASRPTGYGYTF. The J gene is TRBJ1-2, the V gene TRBV28, with a possible D match to TRBD1 (6 bases). The CDR3 sequence is 12 residues long. Trimming took 8 bases from V and 4 from J, leaving 11 bases between them. Germline V gives CDR1 MDHEN, CDR2 SYDVKM.

The chain employs TRBV4-3 and TRBJ2-5; TRBD2 is a possible D gene (5 bases). Germline assignment: CDR1 LGHNA and CDR2 YSLEER. CDR3 size: 15 residues. Trimming took off 4 bases at V and 3 bases at J, with 15 bases between the two ends. As DNA, the CDR3 is TGCGCCAGCAGCCTAGGACTCAACTTAAAAGAGACCCAGTACTTC. Residues: CASSLGLNLKETQYF.

V and J are TRBV28 and TRBJ2-6; a weak D match, TRBD1 (6 bases). The CDR3 is 14 amino acids. Germline lookup yields CDR1 MDHEN and CDR2 SYDVKM. With 6 bases removed from V and 2 bases from J, the gap between germline ends came to 8 bases. CDR3 loop: CASSRGTGANVLTF. The CDR3 coding sequence is TGTGCCAGCAGCAGGGGTACTGGGGCCAACGTCCTGACTTTC. Complete variable domain (other parts from reference TRBV28 and TRBJ2-6): DVKVTQSSRYLVKRTGEKVFLECVQDMDHENMFWYRQDPGLGLRLIYFSYDVKMKEKGDIPEGYSVSREKKERFSLILESASTNQTSMYLCASSRGTGANVLTFGAGSRLTVL.

The CDR3, as DNA: TGTGCCAGCAGTTTGGGAGGGATTGAGCAGTTCTTC. Protein product: CASSLGGIEQFF. The chain uses TRBV28 and TRBJ2-1; TRBD2 matches 7 bases. The germline gives CDR1 MDHEN, CDR2 SYDVKM. The length of the CDR3 is 12 residues. With 3 bases clipped from V and 9 bases from J, the junction kept 2 bases outside the gene matches.

This clone was seen just once. The chain uses TRBV11-3 and TRBJ2-1; 7 bases align to TRBD2. Germline CDR1 and CDR2: SGHNT and YENEEA. CDR3 length: 19 amino acids. Trimming at V came to 4 bases and at J to 0 bases, leaving 15 bases not matched to a gene. In DNA form, the CDR3 reads TGTGCCAGCAGCTCAACCCACCTAAACGGGAGGTTCTCCTACAATGAGCAGTTCTTC. Amino acids: CASSSTHLNGRFSYNEQFF.